The sequence of this T cell receptor (beta chain) was determined in a study of OX40 agonist ivuxolimab in advanced cancers. General study points: More expanded clones were found, on average, in CD8+ than in CD4+ T cells.

V lost 5 bases and J lost 8; bases outside the gene matches: 12. Germline CDR1 SGHTA, CDR2 FQGTGA. This CDR3 is built from 16 residues. In the case of this clone: Its cognate antigen is unknown.

TCRdb's table, derived via immunoSEQ multiplex PCR, lists solely in-frame clones and lacks some. The data contain about 25,000 clones, roughly four fifths of them singletons. This clonotype was obtained from an adult with an advanced solid tumor such as melanoma, head and neck, liver or kidney cancer. The J gene is TRBJ2-1, the V gene TRBV7-3; the match to TRBD2 covers 10 bases. The specimen was CD4+ or CD8+ T cells sorted from blood, collected in a trial of the OX40 agonist ivuxolimab. In nucleotides, the CDR3 is TGTGCCAGCAGCACCCCTAGCGGGAGAAACCGGGATGAGCAGTTCTTC. This codes for CASSTPSGRNRDEQFF.